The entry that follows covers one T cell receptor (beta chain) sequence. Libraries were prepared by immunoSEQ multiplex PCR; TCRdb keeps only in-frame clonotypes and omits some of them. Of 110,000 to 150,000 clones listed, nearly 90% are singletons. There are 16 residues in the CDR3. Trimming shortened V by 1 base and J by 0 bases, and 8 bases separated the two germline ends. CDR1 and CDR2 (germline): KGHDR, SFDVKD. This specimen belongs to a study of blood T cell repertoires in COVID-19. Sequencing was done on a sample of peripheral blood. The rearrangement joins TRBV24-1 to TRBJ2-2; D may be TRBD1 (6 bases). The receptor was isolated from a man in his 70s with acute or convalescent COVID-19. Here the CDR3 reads CATSDFAGANTGELFF. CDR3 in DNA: TGTGCCACCAGTGATTTCGCAGGGGCGAACACCGGGGAGCTGTTTTTT.